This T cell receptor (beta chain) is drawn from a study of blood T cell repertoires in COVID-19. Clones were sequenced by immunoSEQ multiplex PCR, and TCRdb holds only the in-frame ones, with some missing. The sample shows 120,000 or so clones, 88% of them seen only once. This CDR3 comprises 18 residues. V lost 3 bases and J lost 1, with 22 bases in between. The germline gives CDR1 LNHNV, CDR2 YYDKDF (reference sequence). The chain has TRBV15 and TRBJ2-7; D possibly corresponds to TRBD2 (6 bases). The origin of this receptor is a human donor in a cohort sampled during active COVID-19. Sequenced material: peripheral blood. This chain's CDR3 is CATSSGDFEARRSYEQYF. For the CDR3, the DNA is TGTGCCACCAGCAGTGGGGACTTTGAGGCTCGAAGGTCCTACGAGCAGTACTTC.